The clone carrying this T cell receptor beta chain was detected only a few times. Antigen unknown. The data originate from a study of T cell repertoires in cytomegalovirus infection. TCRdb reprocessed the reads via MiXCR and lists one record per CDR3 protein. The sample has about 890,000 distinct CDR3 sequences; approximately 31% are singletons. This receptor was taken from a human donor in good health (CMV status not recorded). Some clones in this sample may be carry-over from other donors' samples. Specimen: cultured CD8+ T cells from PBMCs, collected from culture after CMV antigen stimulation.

This CDR3 is CASSQGFLKLNTEAFF. Written as DNA, the CDR3 is TGTGCCAGCAGCCAAGGGTTTCTAAAACTGAACACTGAAGCTTTCTTT. V is TRBV14 and J is TRBJ1-1; D remains ambiguous. CDR3 length equals 16 residues. Germline V gene sequence: CDR1 SGHDN, CDR2 FVKESK. Between the trimmed V and J ends, which lost 1 base and 0 bases, there was a span of 12 bases. Looking up the rest from reference TRBV14 and TRBJ1-1 gives the full variable domain: EAGVTQFPSHSVIEKGQTVTLRCDPISGHDNLYWYRRVMGKEIKFLLHFVKESKQDESGMPNNRFLAERTGGTYSTLKVQPAELEDSGVYFCASSQGFLKLNTEAFFGQGTRLTVV.